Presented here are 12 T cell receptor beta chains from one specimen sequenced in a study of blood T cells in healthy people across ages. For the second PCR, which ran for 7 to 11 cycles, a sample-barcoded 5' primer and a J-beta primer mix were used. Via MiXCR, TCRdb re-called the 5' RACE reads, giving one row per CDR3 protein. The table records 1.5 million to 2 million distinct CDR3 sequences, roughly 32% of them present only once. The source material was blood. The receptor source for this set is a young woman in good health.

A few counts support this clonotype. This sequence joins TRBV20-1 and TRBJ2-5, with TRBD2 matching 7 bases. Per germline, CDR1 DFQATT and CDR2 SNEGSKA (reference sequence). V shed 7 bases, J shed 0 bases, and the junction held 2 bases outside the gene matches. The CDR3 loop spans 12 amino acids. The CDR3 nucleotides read TGCAGTGGGGGGGGACACCAAGAGACCCAGTACTTC. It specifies CSGGGHQETQYF.

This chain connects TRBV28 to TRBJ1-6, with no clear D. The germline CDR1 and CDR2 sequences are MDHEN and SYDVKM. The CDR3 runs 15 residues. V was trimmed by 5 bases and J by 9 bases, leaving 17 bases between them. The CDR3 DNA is TGTGCCAGCAGTCCAGCTCTACCGGTTCCTTCACCCCTCCACTTT. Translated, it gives CASSPALPVPSPLHF.

The CDR3 nucleotides are TGTGCCCTGGGGGGCGCCGGGGGGACCCAGTACTTC. This gives the protein CALGGAGGTQYF. This chain links TRBV2 with TRBJ2-5; D tentatively reads TRBD1 or TRBD2 (6 bases each). The CDR3 sequence is 12 residues long. The V end lost 11 bases, the J end lost 7 bases, and 17 bases lay between the germline ends. Germline CDR1 is SNHLY and CDR2 is FYNNEI.

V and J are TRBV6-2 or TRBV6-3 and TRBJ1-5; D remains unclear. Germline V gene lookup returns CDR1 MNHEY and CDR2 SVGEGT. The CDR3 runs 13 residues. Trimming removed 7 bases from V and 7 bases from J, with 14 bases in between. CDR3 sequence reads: CASTLRLRQPQHF. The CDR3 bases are TGTGCCAGCACCCTCAGGTTACGACAGCCCCAGCATTTT.

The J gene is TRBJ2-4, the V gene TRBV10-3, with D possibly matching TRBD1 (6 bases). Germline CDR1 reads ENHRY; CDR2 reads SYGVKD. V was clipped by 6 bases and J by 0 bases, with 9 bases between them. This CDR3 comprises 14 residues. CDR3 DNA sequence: TGTGCCATCAGCTCGACAGGAGCCAAAAACATTCAGTACTTC. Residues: CAISSTGAKNIQYF.

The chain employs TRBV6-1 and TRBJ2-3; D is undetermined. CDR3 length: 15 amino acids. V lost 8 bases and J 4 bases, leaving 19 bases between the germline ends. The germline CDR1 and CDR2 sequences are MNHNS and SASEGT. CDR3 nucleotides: TGTGCCAGCGTTTGGATGGGCCCGTCGGCAGATACGCAGTATTTT. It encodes CASVWMGPSADTQYF.

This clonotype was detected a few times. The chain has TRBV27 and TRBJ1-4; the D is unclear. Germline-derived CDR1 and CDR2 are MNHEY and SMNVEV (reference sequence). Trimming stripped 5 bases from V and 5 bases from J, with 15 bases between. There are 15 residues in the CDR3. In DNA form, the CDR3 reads TGTGCCAGCAGTCCGGGGATCCCCCCGAATGAAAAACTGTTTTTT. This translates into CASSPGIPPNEKLFF.

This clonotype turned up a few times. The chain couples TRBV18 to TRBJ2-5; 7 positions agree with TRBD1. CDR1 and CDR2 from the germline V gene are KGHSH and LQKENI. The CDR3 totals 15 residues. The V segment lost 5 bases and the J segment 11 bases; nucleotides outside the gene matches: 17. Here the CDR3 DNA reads TGTGCCAGCTCAACCGGGACAGCGAGTACCTACGGGCAGTACTTC. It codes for CASSTGTASTYGQYF.

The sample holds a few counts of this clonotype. CDR3 in DNA: TGCAGTGCTAGAGGAAGCGGGGCCATGGAGACCCAGTACTTC. Translation gives CSARGSGAMETQYF. The rearrangement uses TRBV20-1 and TRBJ2-5, with 7 bases that match TRBD2. Trimming took 1 base from V and 5 from J; bases not matched to a gene: 7. Germline loops: CDR1 DFQATT, CDR2 SNEGSKA (reference sequence). The CDR3 is made up of 14 amino acids.

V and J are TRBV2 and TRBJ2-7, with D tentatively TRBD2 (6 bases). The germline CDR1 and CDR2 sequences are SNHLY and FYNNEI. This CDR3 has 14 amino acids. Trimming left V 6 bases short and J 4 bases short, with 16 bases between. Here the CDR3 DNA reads TGTGCCAGCAGCCACCGGGACTTGGCATACGAGCAGTACTTC. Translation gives CASSHRDLAYEQYF. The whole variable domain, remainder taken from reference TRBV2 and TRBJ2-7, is EPEVTQTPSHQVTQMGQEVILRCVPISNHLYFYWYRQILGQKVEFLVSFYNNEISEKSEIFDDQFSVERPDGSNFTLKIRSTKLEDSAMYFCASSHRDLAYEQYFGPGTRLTVT.

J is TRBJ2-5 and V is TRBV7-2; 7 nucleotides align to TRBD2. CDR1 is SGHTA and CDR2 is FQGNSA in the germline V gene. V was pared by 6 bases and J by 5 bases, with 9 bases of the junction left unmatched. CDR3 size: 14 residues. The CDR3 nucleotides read TGTGCCAGCAGGCCGCCGTGGCGGGAGGAGACCCAGTACTTC. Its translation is CASRPPWREETQYF.

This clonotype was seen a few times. The CDR3 spells CASRAWTGLNSKAFF. The CDR3 region has the DNA TGTGCCAGCAGAGCTTGGACAGGGTTGAACAGTAAGGCTTTCTTT. J is TRBJ1-1 and V is TRBV11-1; 8 bases match TRBD1. Germline CDR1 is SGHAT and CDR2 is FQDESV (reference sequence). The CDR3 is made up of 15 amino acids. Losses at the gene ends were 6 bases for V and 11 bases for J; bases not matched to a gene: 17. Variable domain in full (rest from reference TRBV11-1 and TRBJ1-1): EAEVAQSPRYKITEKSQAVAFWCDPISGHATLYWYRQILGQGPELLVQFQDESVVDDSQLPKDRFSAERLKGVDSTLKIQPAELGDSAMYLCASRAWTGLNSKAFFGQGTRLTVV.